Listed below are T cell receptor beta chains from one sample, sequenced in a study of regulatory T cells in long-lasting Graves disease. TCRdb fed the multiplex PCR reads into MiXCR, producing one record per CDR3 protein. The profile shows about 440,000 distinct CDR3 sequences, over 15% of them singletons. The same sample was also used in a study of T cells in Graves' hyperthyroidism and ophthalmopathy.

Sequencing used peripheral blood mononuclear cells (PBMCs), obtained at new diagnosis, from a patient treated with antithyroid drugs. The receptors shown here come from a young woman with Graves disease. The CDR3 runs from the conserved cysteine through the conserved F or W. Fields, in order: J gene, V gene, clone size, D gene, CDR3 protein, CDR3 DNA. A D gene is named only where the DNA matches it firmly. A clone size is listed for some rows: how often the clone was seen (once, few, many), or a class if it is expanded.

TRBJ2-7 TRBV11-2 many TRBD1 CASSLDTGQGEQYF TGTGCCAGCAGCTTAGATACGGGACAGGGGGAGCAGTACTTC
TRBJ1-6 TRBV20-1 - - CSARARDRSSYNSPLHF TGCAGTGCTAGAGCTCGAGACCGAAGCTCCTATAATTCACCCCTCCACTTT
TRBJ2-7 TRBV7-8 many TRBD2 CASSLVTSGTYEQYF TGTGCCAGCAGCTTAGTGACTAGCGGAACCTACGAGCAGTACTTC
TRBJ1-2 TRBV20-1 many - CSASEQGYGYTF TGCAGTGCTAGCGAACAGGGCTATGGCTACACCTTC
TRBJ2-3 TRBV28 - TRBD1 CATGQSTDTQYF TGTGCCACGGGACAGAGCACAGATACGCAGTATTTT
TRBJ1-1 TRBV12-3/TRBV12-4 many - CASSLRGRTEAFF TGTGCCAGCAGTTTAAGGGGTCGGACTGAAGCTTTCTTT
TRBJ2-1 TRBV7-3 - TRBD2 CASSLGGSRNEQFF TGTGCCAGCAGCTTGGGAGGGAGTCGCAATGAGCAGTTCTTC
TRBJ2-3 TRBV7-3 many - CASSPQSEDTQYF TGTGCCAGCAGCCCCCAGAGTGAAGATACGCAGTATTTT
TRBJ2-1 TRBV27 many TRBD2 CASSFRTSGRYEQFF TGTGCCAGCAGTTTTCGGACTAGCGGGAGATATGAGCAGTTCTTC
TRBJ2-1 TRBV19 - TRBD2 CASSPTLAGSPYNEQFF TGTGCCAGTAGTCCAACCTTAGCGGGAAGCCCCTACAATGAGCAGTTCTTC
TRBJ2-1 TRBV20-1 many - CSALERSSYNEQFF TGCAGTGCTCTTGAGCGTAGCTCCTACAATGAGCAGTTCTTC
TRBJ1-1 TRBV28 few - CASRPLGQSEAFF TGTGCCAGCAGGCCATTGGGCCAGAGTGAAGCTTTCTTT
TRBJ2-1 TRBV28 many TRBD2 CASSQFSASGRVRNEQFF TGTGCCAGCAGCCAGTTTTCGGCTAGCGGGAGAGTCAGGAATGAGCAGTTCTTC
TRBJ1-1 TRBV3-1 many - CASVGGGEAFF TGTGCCAGTGTGGGGGGCGGTGAAGCTTTCTTT
TRBJ1-1 TRBV20-1 few - CSAQVNIRRTEAFF TGCAGTGCCCAAGTAAACATTAGGAGGACTGAAGCTTTCTTT
TRBJ1-2 TRBV11-1 few TRBD1 CASSRTGDEEYGYTF TGTGCCAGCAGTCGGACAGGGGACGAGGAGTATGGCTACACCTTC
TRBJ1-2 TRBV12-3/TRBV12-4 many - CASSFAEGYYGYTF TGTGCCAGCAGTTTCGCGGAGGGGTACTATGGCTACACCTTC
TRBJ1-1 TRBV28 few - CASSSEVNTEAFF TGTGCCAGCAGTTCGGAGGTGAACACTGAAGCTTTCTTT
TRBJ1-2 TRBV6-9 few - CASSYGDGGGYGYTF TGTGCCAGCAGTTACGGAGACGGAGGGGGATATGGCTACACCTTC
TRBJ2-1 TRBV6-5 - TRBD2 CASSYSRGTSGTNEQFF TGTGCCAGCAGTTACTCCCGCGGGACTAGCGGGACCAATGAGCAGTTCTTC
TRBJ2-7 TRBV27 many - CASSPQGSYSYEQYF TGTGCCAGCAGTCCCCAAGGTAGCTACTCCTACGAGCAGTACTTC
TRBJ1-3 TRBV30 few TRBD1 CAWSVGTGGNTIYF TGTGCCTGGAGTGTAGGGACAGGGGGAAACACCATATATTTT
TRBJ2-3 TRBV24-1 - TRBD2 CATSDPSGRTSTDTQYF TGTGCCACCAGTGACCCTAGCGGGAGAACTAGCACAGATACGCAGTATTTT
TRBJ2-1 TRBV12-3/TRBV12-4 many TRBD2 CASSRTSGRGGEQFF TGTGCCAGCAGCCGGACTAGCGGGAGGGGTGGTGAGCAGTTCTTC
TRBJ1-2 TRBV6-5 many TRBD1 CASSYGQGVDGYTF TGTGCCAGCAGTTACGGACAGGGTGTCGATGGCTACACCTTC
TRBJ2-3 TRBV28 many TRBD2 CASSLMTSGRSITDTQYF TGTGCCAGCAGTTTAATGACTAGCGGGAGGTCTATCACAGATACGCAGTATTTT
TRBJ2-2 TRBV9 - - CASSGGVATIGTGELFF TGTGCCAGCAGCGGGGGGGTAGCTACCATCGGGACCGGGGAGCTGTTTTTT
TRBJ2-1 TRBV5-1 few - CASKQSGTNYNEQFF TGCGCCAGCAAGCAGTCCGGGACCAACTACAATGAGCAGTTCTTC